This T cell receptor (beta chain) was identified during a study of vaccination effects on CD4 cells after COVID-19. In the study overall: Antigen-specific CD4+ T cells were expanded (with viral peptide pools) by the ViraFEST assay ahead of sequencing. Each person got two doses of an mRNA SARS-CoV-2 vaccine, BNT162b2 or mRNA-1273. Findings of the study overall: Early timepoints after infection were absent, and convalescent patients were few in the study.

CD4+ T cell isolation took place after approximately 11 days of culture. Half of the medium was exchanged for IL-2 medium on both days 3 and 7. A remark on this clone: Its antigen is currently unknown.

Profiling relied on immunoSEQ multiplex PCR, and the TCRdb table lists in-frame clones only, not all of them. The data show around 25,000 clones, 65% to 80% seen once. Per germline, CDR1 SGHTA and CDR2 FQGNSA. This CDR3 is 13 amino acids long. The V segment lost 5 bases and the J segment 10 bases; nucleotides outside the gene matches: 9. The source is a human donor who received a COVID-19 vaccine. The material was CD4+ T cells from PBMCs cultured without peptide, obtained before COVID-19 vaccination. This sequence joins TRBV7-2 and TRBJ1-1, with 8 bases lining up with TRBD1. CDR3 in DNA: TGTGCCAGCAGCCGGGAGACAGGGGAAGCAGCTTTCTTT. This sequence encodes CASSRETGEAAFF.